The rows below give T cell receptor beta chains drawn from one sample of a study of blood T cell repertoires in COVID-19. Measured with immunoSEQ multiplex PCR; TCRdb has only the in-frame clones, and not every one. The sample yields about 140,000 clones, about 78% seen once. Material: peripheral blood. Receptors were obtained from a man between 60 and 70 years old who had recovered from COVID-19. The CDR3 runs from the conserved cysteine through the conserved F or W. D genes are given only for firm matches. Rows may omit the clone size; those that give it use once, few, many or a size class.

.	.	TRBV29-1	TRBJ2-1	TGCAGCGTTGGAGGGGGCGGGGTTCCCTACAATGAGCAGTTCTTC	CSVGGGGVPYNEQFF
TRBD2	.	TRBV29-1	TRBJ2-7	TGCAGCGTCGAACGAGCGGGGGCCTACGAGCAGTACTTC	CSVERAGAYEQYF
.	once	TRBV20-1	TRBJ1-3	TGCAGTGCTAGAGATCTAAACACCATATATTTT	CSARDLNTIYF
.	.	TRBV5-1	TRBJ1-3	TGCGCCAGCAGCGCACAGGGCGTGACGGGAAACACCATATATTTT	CASSAQGVTGNTIYF
TRBD1	.	TRBV20-1	TRBJ1-1	TGCAGTGCTAGTTGGGACAGGGGCCTTGCTGAAGCTTTCTTT	CSASWDRGLAEAFF
TRBD1	.	TRBV29-1	TRBJ2-7	TGCAGCGTCACCTCCTTCCGACAGGGGGCCTTCTCCTACGAGCAGTACTTC	CSVTSFRQGAFSYEQYF
.	.	TRBV4-3	TRBJ2-5	TGCGCCAGCAGCCCCAGGGCGAAAGGGGAGACCCAGTACTTC	CASSPRAKGETQYF
.	.	TRBV3-1/TRBV3-2	TRBJ2-7	TGTGCCAGCAGCCAAGAACAGGGTATCCACGAGCAGTACTTC	CASSQEQGIHEQYF
TRBD1	.	TRBV6-4	TRBJ1-2	TGTGCCAGCAGTCGGGACAGGTCTAACTATGGCTACACCTTC	CASSRDRSNYGYTF
.	.	TRBV6-5	TRBJ1-6	TGTGCCAGCAGTTATAATCCAGGGTCAAGTAATTCACCCCTCCACTTT	CASSYNPGSSNSPLHF
TRBD1	.	TRBV6-5	TRBJ2-7	TGTGCCAGCAGTTACACGGACAGGGCCCGAACGGACGAGCAGTACTTC	CASSYTDRARTDEQYF
.	.	TRBV28	TRBJ2-7	TGTGCCAGCAGTTCCCCGGGACACTCCTACGAGCAGTACTTC	CASSSPGHSYEQYF
.	.	TRBV30	TRBJ2-7	TGTGCCTGGGAAGGCACAGGCTCCTCTATCGAGCAGTACTTC	CAWEGTGSSIEQYF
.	.	TRBV7-2	TRBJ1-4	TGTGCCAGCAGCTTAGCGCTAGACAGAAGAAAACTGTTTTTT	CASSLALDRRKLFF
.	.	TRBV6-5	TRBJ2-1	TGTGCCAGCTGGGCCGACCTCTCCAATGAGCAGTTCTTC	CASWADLSNEQFF
TRBD2	.	TRBV27	TRBJ2-1	TGTGCCAGCAGTTTTGGGCGGGGGGCCCTACCCTCCTACAATGAGCAGTTCTTC	CASSFGRGALPSYNEQFF
.	.	TRBV3-1/TRBV3-2	TRBJ2-7	TGTGCCAGCAGCCAACAGGTGAGCTCCTACGAGCAGTACTTC	CASSQQVSSYEQYF
.	few	TRBV7-9	TRBJ2-1	TGTGCCAGCAGCTTAAACAGGGACAATGAGCAGTTCTTC	CASSLNRDNEQFF
.	once	TRBV11-2	TRBJ1-5	TGTGCCAGCAGCTTAGATCTTGGGCAGAATCAGCCCCAGCATTTT	CASSLDLGQNQPQHF
TRBD1	.	TRBV6-5	TRBJ1-6	TGTGCCACCCGACAGGGGGCCTTGTATAATTCACCCCTCCACTTT	CATRQGALYNSPLHF
.	.	TRBV6-2/TRBV6-3	TRBJ2-5	TGTGCCAGCAGTTATTGGCTCCAAGAGACCCAGTACTTC	CASSYWLQETQYF
TRBD1	.	TRBV7-7	TRBJ2-4	TGTGCTAGCAGCTTTCCGCCCCTTCCTTCAGACAGGGGAGCCAAAAACATTCAGTACTTC	CASSFPPLPSDRGAKNIQYF
.	.	TRBV5-1	TRBJ2-3	TGCGCCAGCAGCTTAACTGACACTAGCACAGATACGCAGTATTTT	CASSLTDTSTDTQYF
TRBD2	.	TRBV9	TRBJ2-7	TGTGCCAGCAGCGTAGGTGGGACTAGCGGGAGTTACGAGCAGTACTTC	CASSVGGTSGSYEQYF
.	.	TRBV12-3/TRBV12-4	TRBJ2-1	TGTGCCAGCAGTTTCCCCGGCGGCAATGAGCAGTTCTTC	CASSFPGGNEQFF
TRBD2	.	TRBV6-2/TRBV6-3	TRBJ2-5	TGTGCCAGCAGCGGACTAGCGGGGAGGAAAGAGACCCAGTACTTC	CASSGLAGRKETQYF